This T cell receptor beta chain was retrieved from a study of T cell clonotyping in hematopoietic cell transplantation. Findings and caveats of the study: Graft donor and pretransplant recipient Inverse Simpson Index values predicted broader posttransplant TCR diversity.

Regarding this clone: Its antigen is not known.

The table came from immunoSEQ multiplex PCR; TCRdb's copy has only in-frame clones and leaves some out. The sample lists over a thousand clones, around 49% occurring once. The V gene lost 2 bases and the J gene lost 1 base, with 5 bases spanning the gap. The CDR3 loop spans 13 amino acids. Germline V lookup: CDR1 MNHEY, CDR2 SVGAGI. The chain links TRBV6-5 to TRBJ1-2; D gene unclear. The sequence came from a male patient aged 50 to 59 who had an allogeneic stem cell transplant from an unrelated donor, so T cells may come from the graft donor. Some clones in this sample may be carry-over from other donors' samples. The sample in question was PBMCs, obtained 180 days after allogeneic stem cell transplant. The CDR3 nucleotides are TGTGCCAGCAGTTACGACATTAACTATGGCTACACCTTC. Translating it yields CASSYDINYGYTF.